A single sample gave rise to the 20 T cell receptor beta chains below, sequenced in a study of blood T cell repertoires in COVID-19. The protocol was immunoSEQ multiplex PCR, while the TCRdb copy is restricted to in-frame clones and leaves out a portion. The sample shows approximately 250,000 clones, around 80% of them seen only once. The specimen was peripheral blood. The source is a man aged 55-75 years with acute or convalescent COVID-19.

This clone came up a few times. The genes are TRBV4-1 and TRBJ2-3; 8 bases align to TRBD1. V lost 3 bases and J lost 2; bases outside the gene matches: 7. Germline CDR1 reads MGHRA; CDR2 reads YSYEKL. The CDR3 is 16 amino acids. The CDR3 protein is CASSQKQGGYTDTQYF. The CDR3 DNA is TGCGCCAGCAGCCAGAAACAGGGGGGCTACACAGATACGCAGTATTTT.

The gene calls are TRBV15 and TRBJ1-4, with D tentatively TRBD1 (6 bases). Deletions cut 0 bases from V and 2 bases from J, with 22 bases between. The germline gives CDR1 LNHNV, CDR2 YYDKDF (reference sequence). The CDR3 extends over 20 amino acids. In nucleotides, the CDR3 is TGTGCCACCAGCAGAGATCTAGGTGGGGGCAGGGGCGTCACTAATGAAAAACTGTTTTTT. Protein sequence: CATSRDLGGGRGVTNEKLFF.

This clone was counted a single time. The genes are TRBV9 and TRBJ2-3; tentative D call: TRBD2 (7 bases). The CDR3 is 15 residues long. V was trimmed by 3 bases and J by 2 bases, leaving 13 bases between them. Per the germline V gene, CDR1 is SGDLS and CDR2 is YYNGEE. The CDR3 nucleotides read TGTGCCAGCAGCGCAACGGGGGGCTACACAGATACGCAGTATTTT. Translating gives CASSATGGYTDTQYF.

The genes are TRBV6-5 and TRBJ1-5; D may be TRBD1 (6 bases). This CDR3 has 15 amino acids. V lost 0 bases to trimming and J lost 4 bases, with 10 bases between them. In germline, CDR1 is MNHEY, CDR2 SVGAGI. In DNA form, the CDR3 reads TGTGCCAGCAGTTACTCCGGGACAAGTAATCAGCCCCAGCATTTT. As protein: CASSYSGTSNQPQHF.

In this sample, this clone turned up once. The J gene is TRBJ2-5, the V gene TRBV7-2; 8 positions agree with TRBD2. The CDR3 length is 14 residues. Germline assignment: CDR1 SGHTA and CDR2 FQGNSA. The V gene end was trimmed by 4 bases and the J gene end by 4 bases; junction bases not matched to a gene: 5. The CDR3 nucleotides are TGTGCCAGCAGCTCAGCGGGAGAGGGAGAGACCCAGTACTTC. Residues: CASSSAGEGETQYF.

This clone was observed a handful of times. The chain joins TRBV14 to TRBJ1-4, with 8 bases lining up with TRBD1. This CDR3 is 15 amino acids long. CDR1 SGHDN and CDR2 FVKESK come from the germline V gene. V shed 4 bases and J 6 bases; nucleotides not matched to a gene: 7. The CDR3 spells CASSLGDRFYEKLFF. CDR3 DNA sequence: TGTGCCAGCAGCCTCGGGGACAGGTTTTATGAAAAACTGTTTTTT.

The rearrangement joins TRBV6-5 to TRBJ1-3; 8 bases agree with TRBD1. The germline gives CDR1 MNHEY, CDR2 SVGAGI. The V and J ends lost 6 bases and 2 bases, in that order; junction bases with no gene match: 6. The CDR3 runs 15 residues. The CDR3 DNA sequence: TGTGCCAGCAGGGAGACAGGGGCTGCTGGAAACACCATATATTTT. Translating it yields CASRETGAAGNTIYF.

This rearrangement joins TRBV6-5 to TRBJ1-3; 8 bases match TRBD1. V trimming: 7 bases; J trimming: 4 bases; junction bases outside the gene matches: 9. The CDR3 totals 15 residues. Germline-derived CDR1 and CDR2 are MNHEY and SVGAGI. The CDR3 nucleotides are TGTGCCAGCACCGCGGGGACAGGCACGGGAAACACCATATATTTT. It is translated as CASTAGTGTGNTIYF.

This clone has just a few counts. Other DNA sequences in this sample translate to the same CDR3. This chain joins TRBV11-3 and TRBJ2-3; TRBD2 agrees at 15 bases. J was trimmed by 5 bases and V by 4 bases; bases with no gene match: 1. The germline CDR1 and CDR2 sequences are SGHNT and YENEEA. The CDR3 spans 15 residues. CDR3 loop: CASSSGLAGGDTQYF. The CDR3 nucleotides are TGTGCCAGCAGCTCGGGACTAGCGGGGGGAGATACGCAGTATTTT. Combining the CDR3 with reference TRBV11-3 and TRBJ2-3 gives the whole variable domain EAGVVQSPRYKIIEKKQPVAFWCNPISGHNTLYWYLQNLGQGPELLIRYENEEAVDDSQLPKDRFSAERLKGVDSTLKIQPAELGDSAVYLCASSSGLAGGDTQYFGPGTRLTVL.

This sequence joins TRBV19 and TRBJ1-1, with a tentative D call TRBD1 (5 bases). V dropped 6 bases and J dropped 0 bases, with 14 bases sitting between them. The germline V gene has CDR1 LNHDA and CDR2 SQIVND (reference sequence). CDR3 length: 15 amino acids. The DNA for the CDR3 is TGTGCCAGTAGACCGACAGCTTGGGTGAACACTGAAGCTTTCTTT. This translates into CASRPTAWVNTEAFF.

This clone has just a few counts. The V gene is TRBV21-1, the J gene TRBJ2-1; the table assigns TRBD2, which was not confirmed against the DNA. TRBV21-1 is given as a pseudogene. The CDR3 runs to 16 residues. The DNA for the CDR3 is TGTGCCAGCAGCACCAACCTAGCGGGAGTTGGCGATGAGCAGTTCTTC. It codes for CASSTNLAGVGDEQFF.

The V and J genes are TRBV27 and TRBJ1-5; TRBD1 is a possible D gene (5 bases). The CDR3 is made up of 14 amino acids. Trimming stripped 4 bases from V and 9 bases from J, with 16 bases between. Germline assignment: CDR1 MNHEY and CDR2 SMNVEV (reference sequence). CDR3 sequence reads: CASSSSGLRLPQHF. The CDR3 nucleotides are TGTGCCAGCAGTTCCTCAGGGTTAAGACTGCCCCAGCATTTT.

The chain employs TRBV28 and TRBJ2-1; tentatively, D is TRBD1 (6 bases). Looked up from germline, CDR1 is MDHEN and CDR2 is SYDVKM. V lost 6 bases to trimming and J lost 8 bases, with 11 bases between them. The CDR3 runs to 12 residues. CDR3 region: CASRKTGYEQFF. In nucleotides, the CDR3 is TGTGCCAGCAGGAAAACAGGGTATGAGCAGTTCTTC.

The chain is built from TRBV2 and TRBJ1-5; no reliable D call. The CDR3 loop spans 14 amino acids. Germline V gives CDR1 SNHLY, CDR2 FYNNEI. The V end was cut by 6 bases, the J end by 4 bases, with 13 bases between. The CDR3 region is CASRLERGNQPQHF. CDR3 nucleotides: TGTGCCAGCAGATTAGAGCGAGGAAATCAGCCCCAGCATTTT.

The V and J genes are TRBV11-2 and TRBJ1-5; possibly TRBD1 for D (6 bases). Germline-derived CDR1 and CDR2 are SGHAT and FQNNGV. The CDR3 contains 13 residues. The germline V and J ends were trimmed by 5 bases and 9 bases, with 14 bases remaining between them. CDR3 DNA sequence: TGTGCCAGCAGCCAGACAGGTCCCGGGCCCCAGCATTTT. Protein: CASSQTGPGPQHF.

The V and J genes are TRBV19 and TRBJ1-6, with D possibly being TRBD1 (6 bases). CDR1 and CDR2 (germline): LNHDA, SQIVND (reference sequence). Trimming removed 4 bases at V and 5 bases at J, with 9 bases between. This CDR3 is built from 14 residues. CDR3 nucleotides: TGTGCCAGTAGTAACGACAGGAATAATTCACCCCTCCACTTT. As protein: CASSNDRNNSPLHF. The full variable domain, in which reference TRBV19 and TRBJ1-6 provide the parts outside the CDR3, is DGGITQSPKYLFRKEGQNVTLSCEQNLNHDAMYWYRQDPGQGLRLIYYSQIVNDFQKGDIAEGYSVSREKKESFPLTVTSAQKNPTAFYLCASSNDRNNSPLHFGNGTRLTVT.

V and J are TRBV12-3 or TRBV12-4 and TRBJ2-7; 8 positions match TRBD2. Trimming cost V 6 bases and J 6 bases; bases outside gene matches: 7. The CDR3 length is 13 residues. The CDR3 region is CASSRGGPVEQYF. CDR3 bases: TGTGCCAGCAGCCGGGGGGGGCCGGTCGAGCAGTACTTC.

The chain combines TRBV10-1 with TRBJ1-6; TRBD1 aligns across 8 bases. After removal of 3 bases from V and 12 bases from J, the junction contained 22 bases not matched to a gene. The CDR3 is 19 residues long. CDR1 is WNHNN and CDR2 is SYGVQD in the germline V gene (reference sequence). The chain's CDR3 is CASSDARDRRPWGSGPLHF. CDR3 bases: TGCGCCAGCAGTGACGCCCGGGACAGGCGTCCGTGGGGCAGCGGACCCCTCCACTTT.

The chain combines TRBV19 with TRBJ2-3; D may be TRBD1 (5 bases). Per the germline V gene, CDR1 is LNHDA and CDR2 is SQIVND (reference sequence). This CDR3 has 17 amino acids. The V end was cut by 1 base, the J end by 1 base, with 15 bases between. CDR3 loop: CASSIGGPSVGTDTQYF. Written as DNA, the CDR3 is TGTGCCAGTAGTATAGGGGGCCCTTCCGTCGGCACAGATACGCAGTATTTT.

The chain links TRBV7-8 to TRBJ2-7, with 8 bases aligning to TRBD2. This CDR3 spans 14 amino acids. Trimming at V came to 2 bases and at J to 5 bases, leaving 5 bases not matched to a gene. From germline, CDR1 is SGHVS and CDR2 FQNEAQ. CDR3 sequence reads: CASSLRGGIDEQYF. The CDR3 DNA sequence: TGTGCCAGCAGCTTACGGGGGGGGATCGACGAGCAGTACTTC.